This TCR beta chain was captured in a study of blood T cells in healthy people across ages. Study background: T cells yielded about one barcoded beta molecule per two cells through template switching.

PBMCs numbering at least 6 million were isolated per sample. Per individual sample, total RNA of at least 6 micrograms was extracted. The second PCR ran roughly 7 to 12 cycles with a sample-barcoded 5' primer and J-beta primers. TCRdb processed the 5' RACE reads anew with MiXCR; each CDR3 protein has one entry. The sample lists 700,000 to 950,000 distinct CDR3 sequences; roughly 64% were seen once. V gave up 1 base and J gave up 5 bases; unmatched junction bases: 2. The CDR3 spans 14 residues. Germline V gene sequence: CDR1 DFQATT, CDR2 SNEGSKA (reference sequence). V is TRBV20-1 and J is TRBJ2-3, with TRBD1 identical over 11 bases. The sequenced material came from blood. This TCR derives from a man in his thirties or forties in good health. The CDR3 is CSARGTGGVDTQYF. The CDR3 DNA follows: TGCAGTGCTAGAGGGACAGGGGGCGTAGATACGCAGTATTTT.